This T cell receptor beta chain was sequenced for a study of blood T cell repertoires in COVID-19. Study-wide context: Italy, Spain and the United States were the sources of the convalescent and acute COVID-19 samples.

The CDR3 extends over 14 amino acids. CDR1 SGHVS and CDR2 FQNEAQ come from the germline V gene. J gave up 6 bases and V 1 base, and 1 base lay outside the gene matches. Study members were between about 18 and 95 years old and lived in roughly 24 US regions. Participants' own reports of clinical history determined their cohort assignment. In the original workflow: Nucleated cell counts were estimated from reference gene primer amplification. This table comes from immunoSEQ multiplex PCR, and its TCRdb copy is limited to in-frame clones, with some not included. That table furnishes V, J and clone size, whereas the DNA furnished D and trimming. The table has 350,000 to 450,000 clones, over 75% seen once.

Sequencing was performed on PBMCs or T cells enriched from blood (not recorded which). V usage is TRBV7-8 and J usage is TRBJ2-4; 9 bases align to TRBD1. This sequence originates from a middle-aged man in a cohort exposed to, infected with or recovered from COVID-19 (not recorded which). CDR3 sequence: CASSLGDRANIQYF. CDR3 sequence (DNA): TGTGCCAGCAGCTTAGGGGACAGGGCAAACATTCAGTACTTC. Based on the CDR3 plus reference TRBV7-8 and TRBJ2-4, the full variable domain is GAGVSQSPRYKVAKRGQDVALRCDPISGHVSLFWYQQALGQGPEFLTYFQNEAQLDKSGLPSDRFFAERPEGSVSTLKIQRTQQEDSAVYLCASSLGDRANIQYFGAGTRLSVL.